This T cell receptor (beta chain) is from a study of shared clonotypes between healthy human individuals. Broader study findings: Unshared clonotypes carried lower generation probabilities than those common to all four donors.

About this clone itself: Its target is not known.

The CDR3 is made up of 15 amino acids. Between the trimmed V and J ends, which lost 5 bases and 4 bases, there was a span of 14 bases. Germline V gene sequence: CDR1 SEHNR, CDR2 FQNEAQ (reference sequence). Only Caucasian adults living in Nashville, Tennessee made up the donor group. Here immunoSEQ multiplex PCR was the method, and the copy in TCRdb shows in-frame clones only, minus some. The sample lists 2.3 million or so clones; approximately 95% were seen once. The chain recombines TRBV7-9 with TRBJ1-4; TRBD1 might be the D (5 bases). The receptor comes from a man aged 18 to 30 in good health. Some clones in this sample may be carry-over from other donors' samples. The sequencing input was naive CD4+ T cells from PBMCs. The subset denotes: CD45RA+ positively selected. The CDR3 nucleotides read TGTGCCAGCAGCAGGGGTGGGGAATATAATGAAAAACTGTTTTTT. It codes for CASSRGGEYNEKLFF.